The sequence of this T cell receptor (beta chain) was determined in a study of T-cell reconstitution after alpha-beta-depleted transplantation in children. Points from the study as a whole: Alpha-beta T cells present about two months after transplant were reported to originate from several hundred expanded graft clones. One year after transplant, T-cell counts and diversity came mostly from newly produced T cells.

For TCRbeta, the library was prepared with unique molecular identifiers. TCRdb reprocessed the PCR reads with MiXCR, giving one entry per CDR3 protein. The repertoire holds roughly 100,000 distinct CDR3 sequences, with around 5.9% as singletons. CDR3 length: 15 residues. Trimming pared 7 bases from V and 2 bases from J, leaving 15 bases between. Germline V gene data show CDR1 as MDHEN and CDR2 as SYDVKM. The table lists this clonotype with many counts. Its antigen is undetermined. This receptor was taken from a female patient under 10 years old who had a stem cell transplant for Fanconi anemia, so the T cells may come from the graft donor. The sequenced sample was PBMCs, mostly from graft donor cells, obtained 60 days after TCRalphabeta/CD19-depleted stem cell transplant. V usage is TRBV28 and J usage is TRBJ2-1, with no clear D. CDR3 DNA sequence: TGTGCCAGCATTAACAGACGGATGGCCTACAATGAGCAGTTCTTC. It translates to CASINRRMAYNEQFF.